This is a list of T cell receptor beta chains from one sample in a study of control samples from healthy donors and cancer patients. TCRdb keeps only in-frame clones here, not all; method: immunoSEQ multiplex PCR. The table includes around 140,000 clones, around 90% detected once. Source material: blood. These receptors came from a man aged 18 to 30 in good health. CDR3s include the opening cysteine and the closing phenylalanine or tryptophan. The D gene is left open where the match is weak. The size of a clone is reported for some rows only, either as once, few or many, or as a class for expanded clones.

>TRBJ2-3|.|.|TRBV7-2
CASSLGSPSITDTQYF
TGTGCCAGCAGCTTAGGTTCGCCGTCGATCACAGATACGCAGTATTTT
>TRBJ1-2|.|.|TRBV4-1
CASSQVSSFRLGNYGYTF
TGCGCCAGCAGCCAAGTATCGTCATTCAGGCTTGGTAACTATGGCTACACCTTC
>TRBJ2-3|.|.|TRBV7-3
CASSLLGGPTDTQYF
TGTGCCAGCAGCTTACTGGGGGGTCCCACAGATACGCAGTATTTT
>TRBJ2-3|TRBD1|.|TRBV5-5
CASSLGDRDTQYF
TGTGCCAGCAGCTTGGGGGACAGAGATACGCAGTATTTT
>TRBJ1-2|.|.|TRBV5-1
CASSLASGAKANYGYTF
TGCGCCAGCAGCTTGGCCTCGGGGGCGAAGGCTAACTATGGCTACACCTTC
>TRBJ1-2|.|.|TRBV6-6
CASSDRSRGRGYTF
TGTGCCAGCAGTGACCGAAGCAGGGGTCGTGGCTACACCTTC
>TRBJ1-1|.|.|TRBV5-1
CASSLVADVVRWDEAFF
TGCGCCAGCAGCTTGGTAGCTGACGTGGTGAGGTGGGATGAAGCTTTCTTT
>TRBJ2-1|TRBD1|once|TRBV6-5
CASSRQGINEQFF
TGTGCCAGCAGCAGACAGGGGATAAATGAGCAGTTCTTC
>TRBJ2-1|.|.|TRBV15
CATSRDRSSYNEQFF
TGTGCCACCAGCAGAGATCGGAGCTCCTACAATGAGCAGTTCTTC
>TRBJ1-1|TRBD1|.|TRBV29-1
CSVGGGRDSEAFF
TGCAGCGTTGGAGGCGGACGGGACAGTGAAGCTTTCTTT
>TRBJ2-7|.|.|TRBV5-1
CASSLLQGRAYEQYF
TGCGCCAGCAGCTTGTTGCAGGGGCGGGCCTACGAGCAGTACTTC
>TRBJ2-5|TRBD2|once|TRBV7-3
CASSLLGSGDQETQYF
TGTGCCAGCAGCTTATTGGGTAGCGGGGACCAAGAGACCCAGTACTTC
>TRBJ1-2|.|.|TRBV9
CASSVGVVGGYTF
TGTGCCAGCAGCGTAGGGGTTGTGGGTGGCTACACCTTC